This TCR beta chain was sequenced in a study of human T cells and chemical hapten exposure. Each CDR3 protein is one row after TCRdb ran MiXCR on the RACE reads. The sample lists just under 350,000 distinct CDR3 sequences, under 8% seen once, with 8.4% in the top ten. Time point meaning: patch test 1, 2 weeks after DPC sensitization. Treatment of the sample: therapeutic diphenylcyclopropenone sensitization with weekly scalp DPC. This CDR3 region has 16 residues. The ends were cut back, 3 bases at V and 0 bases at J, with 15 bases in the middle. Germline lookup yields CDR1 SQVTM and CDR2 ANQGSEA. This clonotype was counted at least ten times. What it recognizes is unknown. Findings and limits, study-wide: TCRs above 1 in 1000 frequency stayed constant with DPC sensitization.

V and J are TRBV29-1 and TRBJ2-4; no clear D gene. Here the sequenced sample was whole blood, taken in connection with sensitization to the hapten diphenylcyclopropenone (DPC). The TCR was taken from a woman aged 18 to 35 with alopecia areata. Some clones in this sample may be carry-over from other donors' samples. In DNA, the CDR3 is TGCAGCGTTGAGGTGGATGGTGTTTTAGCCAAAAACATTCAGTACTTC. The encoded protein is CSVEVDGVLAKNIQYF.